Below, 10 T cell receptor beta chains from the same sample are listed, as sequenced in a study of T cell responses to AZD1222 COVID-19 vaccine. Libraries were prepared by immunoSEQ multiplex PCR; TCRdb keeps only in-frame clonotypes and omits some of them. Of around 130,000 clones in the sample, 70% to 90% are singletons; the top ten hold approximately 12%. The sample was peripheral blood, taken on day 0 of AZD1222 vaccination. These receptors were collected from an adult in good health.

This clone was counted a single time. The V and J genes are TRBV7-3 and TRBJ2-2; D gene uncertain. The CDR3 extends over 13 amino acids. Trimming cost V 5 bases and J 7 bases, with 11 bases left between them. CDR1 is SGHTA, CDR2 FQGTGA, per germline. CDR3 protein: CASSPTQLGELFF. CDR3 DNA: TGTGCCAGCAGCCCCACCCAACTCGGGGAGCTGTTTTTT.

This chain's CDR3 is CAWSGGTPTIYF. The CDR3 region has the DNA TGTGCCTGGAGTGGCGGGACACCCACCATATATTTT. This sequence joins TRBV30 and TRBJ1-3, with a tentative D call TRBD1 (6 bases). Per germline, CDR1 GTSNPN and CDR2 SVGIG (reference sequence). V was pared by 1 base and J by 9 bases, with 10 bases between. The CDR3 covers 12 residues.

The chain combines TRBV5-1 with TRBJ1-4, with a tentative D call TRBD1 (5 bases). The CDR3 length is 14 residues. Trimming cost V 4 bases and J 1 base, with 8 bases left between them. The germline CDR1 and CDR2 sequences are SGHRS and YFSETQ. The CDR3 sequence: CASSPGGTNEKLFF. For the CDR3, the DNA is TGCGCCAGCAGCCCGGGGGGAACTAATGAAAAACTGTTTTTT. The complete variable domain, with remaining parts taken from reference TRBV5-1 and TRBJ1-4, reads KAGVTQTPRYLIKTRGQQVTLSCSPISGHRSVSWYQQTPGQGLQFLFEYFSETQRNKGNFPGRFSGRQFSNSRSEMNVSTLELGDSALYLCASSPGGTNEKLFFGSGTQLSVL.

On this clone: Other DNA sequences of this sample code for an identical CDR3. The rearrangement links TRBV6-5 to TRBJ2-7, with D perhaps being TRBD1 or TRBD2 (7 bases each). This CDR3 has 13 residues. Germline lookup yields CDR1 MNHEY and CDR2 SVGAGI. V was shortened by 6 bases and J by 3 bases, with 12 bases between the two germline ends. This CDR3 reads CASSPGGGYEQYF. In nucleotides, the CDR3 is TGTGCCAGCAGCCCAGGGGGGGGCTACGAGCAGTACTTC.

The V call is TRBV18, the J call TRBJ1-1, with D uncertain. Germline V gene sequence: CDR1 KGHSH, CDR2 LQKENI. This CDR3 has 14 amino acids. V was cut by 4 bases and J by 0 bases, with 9 bases left in between. This CDR3 reads CASSRSQMNTEAFF. The CDR3, as DNA: TGTGCCAGCTCACGCTCACAGATGAACACTGAAGCTTTCTTT.

The chain carries TRBV29-1 and TRBJ1-3, with a possible D match to TRBD1 (6 bases). V was cut by 7 bases and J by 4 bases, with 14 bases left in between. Germline assignment: CDR1 SQVTM and CDR2 ANQGSEA. The CDR3 contains 13 residues. CDR3 residues: CSGTGAPGNTIYF. The CDR3 region has the DNA TGCAGCGGCACGGGGGCACCCGGAAACACCATATATTTT.

V and J are TRBV25-1 and TRBJ2-7; TRBD1 matches at 8 bases. Germline CDR1 is MGHDK and CDR2 is SYGVNS. Trimming cost V 3 bases and J 0 bases; bases outside gene matches: 4. CDR3 size: 15 residues. CDR3 bases: TGTGCCAGCAGTGAGGCAGGGGGCCCCTCCTACGAGCAGTACTTC. As protein: CASSEAGGPSYEQYF.

In this sample, this clone turned up once. The rearrangement joins TRBV7-2 to TRBJ2-1; 7 bases fit TRBD2. Trimming cost V 5 bases and J 15 bases; bases outside gene matches: 10. The CDR3 length is 12 residues. Per germline, CDR1 SGHTA and CDR2 FQGNSA. CDR3 residues: CASSEGLPRPFF. The CDR3 DNA reads as TGTGCCAGCAGCGAGGGACTACCCAGGCCGTTCTTC.

The chain links TRBV4-1 to TRBJ1-3, with D unclear. Trimming took 1 base from V and 3 from J, leaving 7 bases between them. The CDR3 length is 14 residues. Germline-derived CDR1 and CDR2 are MGHRA and YSYEKL. CDR3 nucleotides: TGCGCCAGCAGCCAAGGACACTTTGGAAACACCATATATTTT. Translated, it gives CASSQGHFGNTIYF.

This chain connects TRBV27 to TRBJ2-1; no firm D call. With 3 bases removed from V and 9 bases from J, the gap between germline ends came to 9 bases. The CDR3 runs to 12 residues. Germline V gene lookup returns CDR1 MNHEY and CDR2 SMNVEV (reference sequence). The CDR3 reads CASSFTKAEQFF. CDR3 in DNA: TGTGCCAGCAGTTTCACGAAGGCTGAGCAGTTCTTC.